This T cell receptor beta chain was sequenced for a study of T cell repertoires in cytomegalovirus infection. For the study at large: Recently identified HLA-C-restricted and well-studied HLA-B-restricted CMV epitopes were used.

A single record per CDR3 protein comes from TCRdb applying MiXCR to the reads. Counted here are some 320,000 distinct CDR3 sequences, about 29% occurring once; the ten biggest clones make up approximately 20%. Findings and caveats of the study: HLA-C-restricted CMV clonotypes gave the most frequent clonotype in two of eight donors.

The CDR3 has 13 residues. Between the trimmed V and J ends, which lost 5 bases and 2 bases, there was a span of 10 bases. Looked up from germline, CDR1 is DFQATT and CDR2 is SNEGSKA (reference sequence). About this clonotype: What it binds is not known.

This sample comprised cultured PBMCs, obtained from culture after CMV antigen stimulation. This TCR derives from a human donor in good health (CMV status not recorded). Some clones in this sample may be carry-over from other donors' samples. This chain uses TRBV20-1 with TRBJ1-3; weak D call: TRBD1 (5 bases). The CDR3 nucleotides are TGCAGTGCTCAAAGGGGAACTGGAAACACCATATATTTT. Translating gives CSAQRGTGNTIYF.